These 10 T cell receptor beta chains came from one sample sequenced in a study of low-dose radiotherapy and immunotherapy resistance in tumors. Time point indicated: before trial treatment. Alpha- and beta-chain coverage of first-strand cDNA came from TRAV- and TRBV-specific primers. It was with a constant-region primer and a V-primer adapter that TCRs were amplified over around 20 PCR cycles. Via MiXCR, TCRdb re-called the reads, giving one row per CDR3 protein. The sample yields 65,000 to 100,000 distinct CDR3 sequences, roughly a sixth seen once. Sequencing used PBMCs, obtained before treatment. Receptors were obtained from a male donor with prostate cancer.

This clonotype came up many times. V gene TRBV18 combines with J gene TRBJ2-3, with D perhaps assigned TRBD1 or TRBD2 (5 bases each). CDR1 and CDR2 (germline): KGHSH, LQKENI. The CDR3 sequence is 14 residues long. V dropped 8 bases and J dropped 2 bases, with 14 bases sitting between them. CDR3 sequence reads: CASRAGTLTDTQYF. The CDR3 DNA sequence: TGTGCCAGCCGAGCCGGGACGCTCACAGATACGCAGTATTTT.

This clonotype was counted ten times or more. This chain uses TRBV18 with TRBJ2-7; 7 bases are shared with TRBD2. Unmatched junction bases numbered 8, after V lost 2 bases and J lost 7 bases. Germline CDR1 and CDR2: KGHSH and LQKENI. This CDR3 has 14 amino acids. CDR3 in amino acids: CASSPSSGVGEQYF. The CDR3 coding sequence is TGTGCCAGCTCACCATCAAGCGGGGTTGGGGAGCAGTACTTC. The whole variable domain, remainder taken from reference TRBV18 and TRBJ2-7, is NAGVMQNPRHLVRRRGQEARLRCSPMKGHSHVYWYRQLPEEGLKFMVYLQKENIIDESGMPKERFSAEFPKEGPSILRIQQVVRGDSAAYFCASSPSSGVGEQYFGPGTRLTVT.

This clonotype was detected many times. The chain links TRBV29-1 to TRBJ1-1, with a weak D call TRBD1 (5 bases). Germline values: CDR1 SQVTM, CDR2 ANQGSEA. The V and J ends lost 3 bases and 3 bases respectively, with 14 bases between them. CDR3 size: 14 residues. The CDR3 region is CSVDRGGKDTEAFF. The DNA of the CDR3 is TGCAGCGTTGATCGGGGGGGAAAAGACACTGAAGCTTTCTTT.

CDR3 DNA sequence: TGTGCCAGCAGCTTATTGAGCGGTCAGGCTGGGGGGTACAATGAGCAGTTCTTC. It codes for CASSLLSGQAGGYNEQFF. The chain employs TRBV7-9 and TRBJ2-1; perhaps TRBD2 as D (6 bases). V lost 2 bases, J lost 4 bases, and 21 bases lay in between. The V gene's germline CDR1 is SEHNR and CDR2 FQNEAQ (reference sequence). This CDR3 spans 18 amino acids.

This clonotype was seen repeatedly, ten times or more. The genes are TRBV12-3 or TRBV12-4 and TRBJ2-5, with D perhaps TRBD1 (7 bases). The V and J ends lost 6 bases and 4 bases respectively, with 15 bases between them. CDR3 length: 14 residues. In DNA, the CDR3 is TGTGCCAGCAGCCCCCAGGGGGGCCGAGAGACCCAGTACTTC. It yields the protein CASSPQGGRETQYF.

Note on this clonotype: A far larger clone is only one base removed, so a read error is likely. The chain carries TRBV5-5 and TRBJ2-1; D not resolved. Looked up from germline, CDR1 is SGHKS and CDR2 is YYEKEE (reference sequence). V shed 4 bases and J shed 10 bases, with 15 bases lying between them. The CDR3 spans 13 residues. For the CDR3, the DNA is TGTGCCAGCAGCGTAATATCTGGCTACGAGCAGTTCTTC. It is translated as CASSVISGYEQFF.

This clonotype was seen at least ten times. The chain joins TRBV12-3 or TRBV12-4 to TRBJ2-1, with D perhaps being TRBD1 or TRBD2 (5 bases each). The CDR3 covers 12 residues. Between the trimmed V and J ends, which lost 3 bases and 12 bases, there was a span of 12 bases. The DNA of the CDR3 is TGTGCCAGCAGTTTGAAGTGGGGGTTGCAGTTCTTC. Its translation is CASSLKWGLQFF.

Concerning this clonotype itself: Just one base apart from a much larger clone, this may be a read error. The CDR3 bases are TGTGCCAGCTCGGGGGGGGGCGGGGAGACCCAGTTCTTC. This translates into CASSGGGGETQFF. The chain joins TRBV6-6 to TRBJ2-1; 8 bases are a match to TRBD2. This CDR3 spans 13 amino acids. Germline CDR1 and CDR2: MNHNY and SVGAGI (reference sequence). With 8 bases clipped from V and 13 bases from J, the junction kept 13 bases outside the gene matches.

As concerns this clonotype: Possible read error: a much larger clone is one base away. DNA of the CDR3: TGTGCCCGCAGTGCTACCCGATGGGGGGAGCAGTTCTTC. Translated: CARSATRWGEQFF. The chain employs TRBV28 and TRBJ2-1; D is perhaps TRBD1 or TRBD2 (5 bases each). This CDR3 comprises 13 residues. CDR1 is MDHEN, CDR2 SYDVKM, per germline.

This clonotype has a count of ten or more. The gene calls are TRBV19 and TRBJ2-5; D ambiguous. This CDR3 region has 13 residues. Between the trimmed V and J ends, which lost 7 bases and 1 base, there was a span of 10 bases. Germline V gives CDR1 LNHDA, CDR2 SQIVND (reference sequence). CDR3 sequence: CASTTGFQETQYF. CDR3 nucleotides: TGTGCCAGTACCACGGGCTTCCAAGAGACCCAGTACTTC.